This TCR beta chain was documented in a study of blood T cells in healthy people across ages. Study as a whole: T cells yielded about one barcoded beta molecule per two cells through template switching. Study-level points and caveats: Among T cells, TCR beta diversity per million cells dropped roughly linearly as age rose.

To note about this clonotype: What it binds is not known.

A second 7 to 11 cycle PCR used barcoded and J-beta primers. TCRdb redid the calling of the 5' RACE reads with MiXCR, one entry per CDR3 protein. The sample has 1.8 million or so distinct CDR3 sequences, approximately 40% seen once; the top ten hold roughly 23%. The individuals who served as donors were healthy Caucasians living in Russia, aged about 6 to 100. Each sample used at least 6.5 million PBMCs. The specimen sequenced was blood. This receptor was taken from a human donor in good health.

This chain's CDR3 is CASSLVIGAANQPQHF. For the CDR3, the DNA is TGTGCCAGCAGCTTAGTGATTGGGGCGGCCAATCAGCCCCAGCATTTT. The gene calls are TRBV7-8 and TRBJ1-5; D might be TRBD1 (5 bases). Germline assignment: CDR1 SGHVS and CDR2 FQNEAQ. The CDR3 totals 16 residues. Trimming cost V 1 base and J 3 bases, with 13 bases left between them. Full variable domain (missing parts from reference TRBV7-8 and TRBJ1-5): GAGVSQSPRYKVAKRGQDVALRCDPISGHVSLFWYQQALGQGPEFLTYFQNEAQLDKSGLPSDRFFAERPEGSVSTLKIQRTQQEDSAVYLCASSLVIGAANQPQHFGDGTRLSIL.